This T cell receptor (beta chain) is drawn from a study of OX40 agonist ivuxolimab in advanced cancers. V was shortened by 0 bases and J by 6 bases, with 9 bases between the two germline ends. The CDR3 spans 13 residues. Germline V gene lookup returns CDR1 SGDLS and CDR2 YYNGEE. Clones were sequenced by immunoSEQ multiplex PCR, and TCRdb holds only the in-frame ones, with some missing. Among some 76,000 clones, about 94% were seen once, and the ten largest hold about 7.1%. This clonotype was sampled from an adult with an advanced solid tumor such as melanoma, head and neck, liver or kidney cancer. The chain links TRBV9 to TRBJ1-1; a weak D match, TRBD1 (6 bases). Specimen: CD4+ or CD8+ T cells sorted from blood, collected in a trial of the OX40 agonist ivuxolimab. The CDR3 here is CASSVGPGAEAFF. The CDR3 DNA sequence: TGTGCCAGCAGCGTAGGACCAGGGGCTGAAGCTTTCTTT.